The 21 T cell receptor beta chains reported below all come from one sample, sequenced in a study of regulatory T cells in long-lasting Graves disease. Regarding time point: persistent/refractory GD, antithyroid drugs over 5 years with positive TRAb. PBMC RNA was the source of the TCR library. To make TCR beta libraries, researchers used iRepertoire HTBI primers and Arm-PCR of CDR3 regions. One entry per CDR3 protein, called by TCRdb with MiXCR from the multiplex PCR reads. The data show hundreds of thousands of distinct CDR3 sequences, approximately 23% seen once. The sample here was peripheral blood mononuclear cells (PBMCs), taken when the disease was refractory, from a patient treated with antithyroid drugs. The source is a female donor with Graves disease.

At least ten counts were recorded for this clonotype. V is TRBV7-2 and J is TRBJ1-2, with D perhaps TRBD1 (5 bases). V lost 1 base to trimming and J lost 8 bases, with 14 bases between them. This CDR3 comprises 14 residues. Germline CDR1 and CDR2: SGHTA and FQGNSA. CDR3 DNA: TGTGCCAGCAGCTTAGATCAGGGCGGAGGGGGCTACACCTTC. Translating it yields CASSLDQGGGGYTF. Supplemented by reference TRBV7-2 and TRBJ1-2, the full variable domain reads GAGVSQSPSNKVTEKGKDVELRCDPISGHTALYWYRQSLGQGLEFLIYFQGNSAPDKSGLPSDRFSAERTGGSVSTLTIQRTQQEDSAVYLCASSLDQGGGGYTFGSGTRLTVV.

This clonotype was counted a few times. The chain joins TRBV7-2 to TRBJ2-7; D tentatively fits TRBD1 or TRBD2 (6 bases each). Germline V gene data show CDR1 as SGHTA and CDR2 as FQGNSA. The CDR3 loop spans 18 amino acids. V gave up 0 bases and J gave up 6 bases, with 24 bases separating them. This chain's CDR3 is CASSLANRILGGNGEQYF. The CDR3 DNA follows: TGTGCCAGCAGCTTAGCAAACAGGATCCTAGGGGGGAACGGCGAGCAGTACTTC.

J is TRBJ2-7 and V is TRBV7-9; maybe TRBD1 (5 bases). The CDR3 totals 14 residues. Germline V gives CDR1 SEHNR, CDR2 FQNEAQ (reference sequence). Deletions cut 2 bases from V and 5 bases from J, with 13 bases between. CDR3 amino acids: CASSLSTDRDEQYF. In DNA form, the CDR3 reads TGTGCCAGCAGCTTAAGCACCGACAGAGACGAGCAGTACTTC.

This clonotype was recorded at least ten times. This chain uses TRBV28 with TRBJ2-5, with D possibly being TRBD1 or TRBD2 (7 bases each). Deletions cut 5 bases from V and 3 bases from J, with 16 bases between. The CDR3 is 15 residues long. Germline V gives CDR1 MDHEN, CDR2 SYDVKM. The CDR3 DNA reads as TGTGCCAGCAGTACTCGACAGGGAGGGGAAGAGACCCAGTACTTC. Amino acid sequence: CASSTRQGGEETQYF.

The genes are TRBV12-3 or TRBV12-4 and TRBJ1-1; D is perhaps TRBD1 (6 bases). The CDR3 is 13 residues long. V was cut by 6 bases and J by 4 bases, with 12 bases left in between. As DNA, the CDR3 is TGTGCCAGCAGCCGTGGACAGAGCACTGAAGCTTTCTTT. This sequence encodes CASSRGQSTEAFF.

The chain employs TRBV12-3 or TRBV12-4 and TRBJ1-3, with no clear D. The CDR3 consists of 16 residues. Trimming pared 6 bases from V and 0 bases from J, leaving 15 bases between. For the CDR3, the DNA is TGTGCCAGCAGCCCACCGGCCAGGAGCTCTGGAAACACCATATATTTT. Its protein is CASSPPARSSGNTIYF.

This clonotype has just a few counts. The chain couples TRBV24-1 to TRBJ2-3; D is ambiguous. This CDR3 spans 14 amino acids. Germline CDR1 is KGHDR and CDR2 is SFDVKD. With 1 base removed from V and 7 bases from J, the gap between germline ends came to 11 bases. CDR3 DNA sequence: TGTGCCACCAGTGATTTATACCTGGTAAATACGCAGTATTTT. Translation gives CATSDLYLVNTQYF.

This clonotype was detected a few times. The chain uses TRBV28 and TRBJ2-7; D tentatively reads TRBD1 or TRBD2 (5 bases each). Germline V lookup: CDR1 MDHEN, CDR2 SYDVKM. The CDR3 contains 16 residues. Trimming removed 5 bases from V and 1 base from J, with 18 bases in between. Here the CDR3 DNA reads TGTGCCAGCAGTCCTATCGGGACGAAGGATTCCTACGAGCAGTACTTC. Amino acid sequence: CASSPIGTKDSYEQYF.

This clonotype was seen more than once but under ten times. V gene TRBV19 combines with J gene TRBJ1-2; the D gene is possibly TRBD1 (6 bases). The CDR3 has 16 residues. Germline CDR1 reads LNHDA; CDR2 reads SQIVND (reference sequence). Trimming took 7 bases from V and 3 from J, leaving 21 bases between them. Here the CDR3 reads CASTTSGGGGYYGYTF. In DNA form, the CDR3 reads TGTGCCAGTACCACCTCGGGTGGAGGGGGGTACTATGGCTACACCTTC.

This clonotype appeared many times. The CDR3 protein is CASTRAGQGLETQYF. The CDR3 nucleotides are TGTGCCAGCACCCGGGCGGGACAGGGGTTAGAGACCCAGTACTTC. The chain combines TRBV2 with TRBJ2-5; TRBD1 matches 10 bases. Germline V gene data show CDR1 as SNHLY and CDR2 as FYNNEI. V shed 7 bases and J 4 bases; nucleotides not matched to a gene: 9. The CDR3 contains 15 residues.

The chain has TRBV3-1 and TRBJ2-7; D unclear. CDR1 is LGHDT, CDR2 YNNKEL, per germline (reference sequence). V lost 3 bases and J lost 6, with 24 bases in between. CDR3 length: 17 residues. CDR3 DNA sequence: TGTGCCAGCAGCCAGGGGTCCACTCTCCATGTGTCATTCGAGCAGTACTTC. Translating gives CASSQGSTLHVSFEQYF.

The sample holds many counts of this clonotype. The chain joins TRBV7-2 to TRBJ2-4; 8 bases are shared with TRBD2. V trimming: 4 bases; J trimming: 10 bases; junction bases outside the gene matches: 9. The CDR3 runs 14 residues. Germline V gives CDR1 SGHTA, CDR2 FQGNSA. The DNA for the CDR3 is TGTGCCAGCAGCTCCACCGGGACTAGTTTTATTCAGTACTTC. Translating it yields CASSSTGTSFIQYF. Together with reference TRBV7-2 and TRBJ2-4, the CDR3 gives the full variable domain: GAGVSQSPSNKVTEKGKDVELRCDPISGHTALYWYRQSLGQGLEFLIYFQGNSAPDKSGLPSDRFSAERTGGSVSTLTIQRTQQEDSAVYLCASSSTGTSFIQYFGAGTRLSVL.

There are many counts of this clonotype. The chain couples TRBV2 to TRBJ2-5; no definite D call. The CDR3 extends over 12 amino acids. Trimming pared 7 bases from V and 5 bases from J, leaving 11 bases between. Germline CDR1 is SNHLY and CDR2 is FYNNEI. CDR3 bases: TGTGCCAGCACAGGATATTCTGAGACCCAGTACTTC. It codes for CASTGYSETQYF.

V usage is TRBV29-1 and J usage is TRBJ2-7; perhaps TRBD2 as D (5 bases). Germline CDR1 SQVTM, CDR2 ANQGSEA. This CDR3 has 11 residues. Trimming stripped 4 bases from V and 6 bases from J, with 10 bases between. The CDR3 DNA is TGCAGCGTTGGAGGGCTAACCGAGCAGTACTTC. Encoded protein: CSVGGLTEQYF.

The CDR3 protein is CASSLPSHVVPLHF. CDR3 nucleotides: TGTGCCAGCAGCTTACCCTCGCACGTTGTACCCCTCCACTTT. The V and J genes are TRBV7-9 and TRBJ1-6; D remains unclear. This CDR3 region has 14 residues. With 2 bases removed from V and 12 bases from J, the gap between germline ends came to 14 bases. Germline CDR1 reads SEHNR; CDR2 reads FQNEAQ (reference sequence).

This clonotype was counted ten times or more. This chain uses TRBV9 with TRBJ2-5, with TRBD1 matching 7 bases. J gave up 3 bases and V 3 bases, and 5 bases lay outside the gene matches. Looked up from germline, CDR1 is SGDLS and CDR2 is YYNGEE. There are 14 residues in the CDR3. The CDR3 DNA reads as TGTGCCAGCAGCGCCTCCGGGACAGAAGAGACCCAGTACTTC. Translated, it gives CASSASGTEETQYF.

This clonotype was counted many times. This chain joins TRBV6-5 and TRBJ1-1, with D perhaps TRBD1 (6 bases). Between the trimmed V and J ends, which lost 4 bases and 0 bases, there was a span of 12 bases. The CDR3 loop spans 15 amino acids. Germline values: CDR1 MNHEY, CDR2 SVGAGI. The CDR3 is CASSSTGSMNTEAFF. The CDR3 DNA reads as TGTGCCAGCAGTTCCACAGGGTCCATGAACACTGAAGCTTTCTTT.

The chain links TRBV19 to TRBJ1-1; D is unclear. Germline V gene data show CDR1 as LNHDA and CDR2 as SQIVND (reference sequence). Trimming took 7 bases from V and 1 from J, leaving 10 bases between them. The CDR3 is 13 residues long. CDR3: CASIGTRNTEAFF. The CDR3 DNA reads TGTGCCAGTATCGGAACGAGGAACACTGAAGCTTTCTTT. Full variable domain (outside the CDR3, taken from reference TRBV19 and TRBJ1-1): DGGITQSPKYLFRKEGQNVTLSCEQNLNHDAMYWYRQDPGQGLRLIYYSQIVNDFQKGDIAEGYSVSREKKESFPLTVTSAQKNPTAFYLCASIGTRNTEAFFGQGTRLTVV.

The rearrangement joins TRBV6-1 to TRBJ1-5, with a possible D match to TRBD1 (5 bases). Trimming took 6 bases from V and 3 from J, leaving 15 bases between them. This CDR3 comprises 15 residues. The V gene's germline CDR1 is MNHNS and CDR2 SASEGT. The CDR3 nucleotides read TGTGCCAGCAGATCTCTCGGAGGGGACAATCAGCCCCAGCATTTT. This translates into CASRSLGGDNQPQHF.

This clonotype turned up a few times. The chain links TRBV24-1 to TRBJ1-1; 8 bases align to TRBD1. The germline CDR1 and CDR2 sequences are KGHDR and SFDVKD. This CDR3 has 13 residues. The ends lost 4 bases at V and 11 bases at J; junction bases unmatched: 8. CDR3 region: CATSDSGQVRAFF. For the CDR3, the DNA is TGTGCCACCAGTGACTCGGGACAGGTGAGGGCTTTCTTT.

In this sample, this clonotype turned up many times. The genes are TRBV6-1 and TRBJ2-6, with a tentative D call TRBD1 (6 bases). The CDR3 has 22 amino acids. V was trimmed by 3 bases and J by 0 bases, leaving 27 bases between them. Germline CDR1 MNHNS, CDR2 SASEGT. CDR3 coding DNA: TGTGCCAGCAGTGAGAAGCAGTGGACAGAAAACTACATCAGCTCTGGGGCCAACGTCCTGACTTTC. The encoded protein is CASSEKQWTENYISSGANVLTF.